Shown below are 13 T cell receptor beta chains from a single sample sequenced in a study of T cell changes during pregnancy in multiple sclerosis. Assay used: immunoSEQ multiplex PCR; TCRdb lists only in-frame clones, some missing. The sample contains 110,000 or so clones, approximately 95% of which appear only once. The sequences come from peripheral blood, collected before pregnancy. Receptors were obtained from a female donor with multiple sclerosis, enrolled in a pregnancy study.

This rearrangement joins TRBV7-3 to TRBJ1-1; perhaps TRBD1 as D (5 bases). The CDR3 sequence is 14 residues long. Trimming removed 3 bases at V and 2 bases at J, with 10 bases between. Germline assignment: CDR1 SGHTA and CDR2 FQGTGA. In nucleotides, the CDR3 is TGTGCCAGCAGCTTGGGGGGGGAAAACACTGAAGCTTTCTTT. The encoded protein is CASSLGGENTEAFF.

This clone was found once. The chain recombines TRBV9 with TRBJ2-5, with a weak D call TRBD2 (6 bases). The J call may not be correct, given that the DNA end is closer to TRBJ2-7. The CDR3 is made up of 14 amino acids. Germline CDR1 is SGDLS and CDR2 is YYNGEE. Here the CDR3 reads CASSAAGLPYEQYF. The CDR3 region has the DNA TGTGCCAGCAGCGCGGCGGGGCTTCCCTACGAGCAGTACTTC.

The chain joins TRBV10-3 to TRBJ2-3, with 7 bases matching TRBD1. Germline V gene lookup returns CDR1 ENHRY and CDR2 SYGVKD. V shed 6 bases, J shed 3 bases, and the junction held 6 bases outside the gene matches. The CDR3 has 14 residues. CDR3 sequence (DNA): TGTGCCATCAGAGGGACAGCCCCTACAGATACGCAGTATTTT. Translating gives CAIRGTAPTDTQYF.

The rearrangement links TRBV6-6 to TRBJ2-5; D is perhaps TRBD2 (5 bases). The V gene's germline CDR1 is MNHNY and CDR2 SVGAGI (reference sequence). This CDR3 spans 14 amino acids. The V end lost 6 bases, the J end lost 2 bases, and 13 bases lay between the germline ends. In DNA, the CDR3 is TGTGCCAGCAGGAGGACTCAGCGACAAGAGACCCAGTACTTC. This sequence encodes CASRRTQRQETQYF.

V and J are TRBV18 and TRBJ2-3; D may be TRBD1 (7 bases). The length of the CDR3 is 15 residues. The germline CDR1 and CDR2 sequences are KGHSH and LQKENI. V lost 5 bases and J 3 bases, leaving 15 bases between the germline ends. The CDR3 DNA reads TGTGCCAGCTCAGCCGAACAGGGGAGGACAGATACGCAGTATTTT. This encodes CASSAEQGRTDTQYF. The full variable domain, completed using reference TRBV18 and TRBJ2-3, is NAGVMQNPRHLVRRRGQEARLRCSPMKGHSHVYWYRQLPEEGLKFMVYLQKENIIDESGMPKERFSAEFPKEGPSILRIQQVVRGDSAAYFCASSAEQGRTDTQYFGPGTRLTVL.

The chain recombines TRBV6-5 with TRBJ2-5; D possibly corresponds to TRBD1 (7 bases). This CDR3 is 13 amino acids long. Deletions cut 6 bases from V and 5 bases from J, with 13 bases between. Germline V gives CDR1 MNHEY, CDR2 SVGAGI. This CDR3 is CASRQTGRETQYF. DNA of the CDR3: TGTGCCAGCAGGCAGACAGGGAGGGAGACCCAGTACTTC.

Only one count was recorded for this clone. CDR3 in amino acids: CASSIRASGEETQYF. DNA for the CDR3: TGTGCCAGTAGTATACGGGCTAGCGGCGAAGAGACCCAGTACTTC. The chain couples TRBV19 to TRBJ2-5; 7 positions agree with TRBD2. Germline V gives CDR1 LNHDA, CDR2 SQIVND (reference sequence). V was clipped by 2 bases and J by 3 bases; unmatched bases: 6. The CDR3 length is 15 residues.

This chain joins TRBV28 and TRBJ2-1; TRBD1 matches 9 bases. Germline V lookup: CDR1 MDHEN, CDR2 SYDVKM. Trimming cost V 7 bases and J 5 bases; bases outside gene matches: 12. This CDR3 is built from 16 residues. The CDR3 DNA is TGTGCCAGCACCCCGATGGGACAGGGCTTCCACAATGAGCAGTTCTTC. Translated, it gives CASTPMGQGFHNEQFF. Full variable domain (rest looked up from reference TRBV28 and TRBJ2-1): DVKVTQSSRYLVKRTGEKVFLECVQDMDHENMFWYRQDPGLGLRLIYFSYDVKMKEKGDIPEGYSVSREKKERFSLILESASTNQTSMYLCASTPMGQGFHNEQFFGPGTRLTVL.

The V gene is TRBV19, the J gene TRBJ2-2; TRBD1 aligns across 10 bases. V trimming: 5 bases; J trimming: 3 bases; junction bases outside the gene matches: 3. The CDR3 extends over 15 amino acids. Per the germline V gene, CDR1 is LNHDA and CDR2 is SQIVND (reference sequence). In nucleotides, the CDR3 is TGTGCCAGTAGTGTGACAGGGGGCGACACCGGGGAGCTGTTTTTT. This encodes CASSVTGGDTGELFF.

The V and J genes are TRBV19 and TRBJ1-1; D possibly corresponds to TRBD1 (6 bases). CDR1 and CDR2 (germline): LNHDA, SQIVND (reference sequence). This CDR3 contains 13 residues. V lost 10 bases, J lost 2 bases, and 14 bases lay in between. The CDR3 sequence is CATIGQHNTEAFF. CDR3 DNA sequence: TGTGCCACAATCGGACAGCACAACACTGAAGCTTTCTTT.

The V call is TRBV5-1, the J call TRBJ1-1; 10 positions agree with TRBD1. In germline, CDR1 is SGHRS, CDR2 YFSETQ. The CDR3 is 14 residues long. V dropped 3 bases and J dropped 4; count of bases not matched to a gene: 3. The CDR3, as DNA: TGCGCCAGCAGCTCGAGGACAGGGGGCACTGAAGCTTTCTTT. Amino acids: CASSSRTGGTEAFF.

V usage is TRBV5-6 and J usage is TRBJ2-2; 9 bases agree with TRBD1. V shed 2 bases and J 6 bases; nucleotides not matched to a gene: 2. Germline V gene sequence: CDR1 SGHDT, CDR2 YYEEEE. This CDR3 region has 14 residues. CDR3 residues: CASSFRDRAGELFF. Written as DNA, the CDR3 is TGTGCCAGCAGCTTCCGGGACAGGGCCGGGGAGCTGTTTTTT.

This chain connects TRBV5-1 to TRBJ2-7; TRBD1 agrees at 9 bases. CDR1 SGHRS and CDR2 YFSETQ come from the germline V gene. This CDR3 has 16 amino acids. V lost 4 bases and J lost 3; bases outside the gene matches: 11. The CDR3 nucleotides are TGCGCCAGCAGCCCGGTCCCGGGACAGGGAAGCTACGAGCAGTACTTC. Residues: CASSPVPGQGSYEQYF. The full variable domain, in which reference TRBV5-1 and TRBJ2-7 provide the parts outside the CDR3, is KAGVTQTPRYLIKTRGQQVTLSCSPISGHRSVSWYQQTPGQGLQFLFEYFSETQRNKGNFPGRFSGRQFSNSRSEMNVSTLELGDSALYLCASSPVPGQGSYEQYFGPGTRLTVT.